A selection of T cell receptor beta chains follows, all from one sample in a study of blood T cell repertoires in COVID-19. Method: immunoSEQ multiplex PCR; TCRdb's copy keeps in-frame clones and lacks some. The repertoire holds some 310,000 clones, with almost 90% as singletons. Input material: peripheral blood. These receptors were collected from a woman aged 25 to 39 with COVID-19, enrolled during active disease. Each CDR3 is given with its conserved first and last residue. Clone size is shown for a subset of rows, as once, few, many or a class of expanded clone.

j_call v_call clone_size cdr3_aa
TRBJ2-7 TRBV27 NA CASSFGLGEAGLHEQYF
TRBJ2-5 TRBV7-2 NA CASKRLAGYQETQYF
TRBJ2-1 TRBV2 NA CASSDRISYNEQFF
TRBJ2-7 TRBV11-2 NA CASSLDIYEQYF
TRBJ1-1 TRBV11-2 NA CASSRPTGTEAFF
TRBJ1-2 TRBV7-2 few CASSLGQGGNYGYTF
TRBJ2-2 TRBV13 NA CASSPEGDRGLGGELFF
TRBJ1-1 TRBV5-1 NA CASSGDSRNTEAFF
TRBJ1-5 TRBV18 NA CASSPYRGQPQHF
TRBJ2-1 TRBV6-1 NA CASSEVGGSNNEQFF
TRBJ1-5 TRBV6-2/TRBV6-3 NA CASSLLAGGGRPQHF
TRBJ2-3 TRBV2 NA CASSRRTGGTDTQYF
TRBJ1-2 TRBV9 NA CASGGTSGPDGYTF
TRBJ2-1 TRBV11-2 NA CASSIGTTHPYNEQFF
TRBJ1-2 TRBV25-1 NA CASSEYYSVAEDGYTF
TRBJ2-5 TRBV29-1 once CSVEDAETQYF
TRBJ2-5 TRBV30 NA CAWRGLAGVETQYF
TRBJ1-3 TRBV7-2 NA CASSLDPTGSGNTIYF
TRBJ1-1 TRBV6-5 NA CASSLRSSRTEAFF
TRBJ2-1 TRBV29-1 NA CSVKVGEGGSYNEQFF
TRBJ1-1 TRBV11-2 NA CASSRHRGGNTEAFF
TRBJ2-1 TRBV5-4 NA CASSSGLAGGGEQFF